A few counts support the clone carrying this T cell receptor beta chain. PCR primers comprised 60 Vbeta and 13 Jbeta primers. Clones were sequenced by immunoSEQ multiplex PCR, and TCRdb holds only the in-frame ones, with some missing. The sample lists over 90,000 clones, 50% to 70% occurring once. These data originate in a study of cytomegalovirus exposure and HLA in healthy donors. The CDR3 contains 10 residues. Germline-derived CDR1 and CDR2 are SNHLY and FYNNEI. V was pared by 4 bases and J by 9 bases, with 5 bases between. The specimen sequenced was PBMCs. The TCR comes from a human donor in good health. The rearrangement joins TRBV2 to TRBJ2-3; D not certain. CDR3 DNA sequence: TGTGCCAGCAGTGCCGGGACGCAGTATTTT. Its protein is CASSAGTQYF.